One sample yielded the 7 T cell receptor beta chains listed below, sequenced in a study of graft-versus-host responses after intestinal transplantation. Clones were sequenced by immunoSEQ multiplex PCR, and TCRdb holds only the in-frame ones, with some missing. This table has fewer than 100,000 clones, 86% appearing once. Sample: PBMCs, taken 255 days after intestinal transplant. These receptor sequences come from a human patient who received an intestinal transplant, so some T cells may come from the graft donor.

The chain couples TRBV28 to TRBJ1-4; D is possibly TRBD1 (5 bases). With 6 bases removed from V and 8 bases from J, the gap between germline ends came to 7 bases. CDR1 is MDHEN, CDR2 SYDVKM, per germline. The CDR3 is 11 residues long. The CDR3 DNA is TGTGCCAGCAGGGGACCAGAAAAACTGTTTTTT. Translation: CASRGPEKLFF.

The V gene is TRBV30, the J gene TRBJ1-2, with a tentative D call TRBD1 (6 bases). In germline, CDR1 is GTSNPN, CDR2 SVGIG (reference sequence). Trimming cost V 5 bases and J 8 bases, with 9 bases left between them. There are 10 residues in the CDR3. CDR3 coding DNA: TGTGCCTGGGGGGGGCGAGGCTACACCTTC. This codes for CAWGGRGYTF.

The gene calls are TRBV9 and TRBJ2-7; 8 bases agree with TRBD2. This CDR3 is built from 14 residues. V shed 2 bases and J 5 bases; nucleotides not matched to a gene: 6. The V gene's germline CDR1 is SGDLS and CDR2 YYNGEE. This CDR3 is CASSVGGALDEQYF. In nucleotides, the CDR3 is TGTGCCAGCAGCGTCGGGGGGGCCCTGGACGAGCAGTACTTC.

There are a few counts of this clone. This chain uses TRBV6-5 with TRBJ1-1; D is undetermined. Germline CDR1 reads MNHEY; CDR2 reads SVGAGI. V was shortened by 5 bases and J by 0 bases, with 7 bases between the two germline ends. The CDR3 extends over 13 amino acids. CDR3: CASSEPVNTEAFF. CDR3 sequence (DNA): TGTGCCAGCAGTGAGCCGGTGAACACTGAAGCTTTCTTT.

The chain has TRBV18 and TRBJ2-3, with 9 nucleotides matching TRBD1. J gave up 6 bases and V 3 bases, and 7 bases lay outside the gene matches. CDR1 KGHSH and CDR2 LQKENI come from the germline V gene. This CDR3 has 15 amino acids. CDR3 sequence (DNA): TGTGCCAGCTCACCCTCGGGACAGGGAACGGATACGCAGTATTTT. Protein sequence: CASSPSGQGTDTQYF.

The chain carries TRBV7-9 and TRBJ2-1, with D unresolved. Trimming took off 1 base at V and 10 bases at J, with 11 bases between the two ends. CDR1 and CDR2 (germline): SEHNR, FQNEAQ (reference sequence). CDR3 length equals 13 residues. The CDR3 reads CASSLVGSEEQFF. CDR3 in DNA: TGTGCCAGCAGCTTAGTAGGGTCGGAGGAGCAGTTCTTC.

The V and J genes are TRBV5-1 and TRBJ1-5; a possible D gene is TRBD1 (5 bases). Trimming pared 0 bases from V and 2 bases from J, leaving 9 bases between. CDR3 length equals 15 residues. CDR1 and CDR2 from the germline V gene are SGHRS and YFSETQ. DNA for the CDR3: TGCGCCAGCAGCTTGGCCCCGGGGCGCAATCAGCCCCAGCATTTT. Protein: CASSLAPGRNQPQHF.